This paragraph reports one TCR beta chain. This sample is part of a study of shared clonotypes between healthy human individuals. All the donors were Caucasian adults who lived in Nashville, Tennessee. Splitting of CD4+ cells produced CD45RA+ naive and CD45RA-negative memory subsets. Per germline, CDR1 SGHTA and CDR2 FQGNSA. With 3 bases clipped from V and 3 bases from J, the junction kept 2 bases outside the gene matches. This CDR3 has 15 residues. The repertoire was sequenced with immunoSEQ multiplex PCR; TCRdb's copy has only in-frame clones and lacks some. The data hold about 2.3 million clones, with 80% to 95% observed a single time.

The J gene is TRBJ2-1, the V gene TRBV7-2; 10 bases map to TRBD1. The origin of this receptor is a man between 18 and 35 years old in good health. Some clones in this sample may be carry-over from other donors' samples. Material: naive CD4+ T cells from PBMCs. Subset specified: CD45RA+ positively selected. Here the CDR3 DNA reads TGTGCCAGCAGCTTGTGGGACAGGGGCTACAATGAGCAGTTCTTC. This translates into CASSLWDRGYNEQFF.